Below, 12 T cell receptor beta chains from the same sample are listed, as sequenced in a study of human T cells and chemical hapten exposure. Regarding time point: patch test 3, about 24 weeks after DPC sensitization. Treatment in this sample: therapeutic diphenylcyclopropenone sensitization with weekly scalp DPC. Via MiXCR, TCRdb re-called the RACE reads, giving one row per CDR3 protein. The sample holds around 110,000 distinct CDR3 sequences, about 11% seen once. The specimen comprised whole blood, sampled in connection with sensitization to the hapten diphenylcyclopropenone (DPC). The receptors shown here come from a woman aged 45-65 years with alopecia areata. Some clones in this sample may be carry-over from other donors' samples.

This clonotype was picked up many times. V and J are TRBV2 and TRBJ2-7, with 8 bases aligning to TRBD1. The V gene's germline CDR1 is SNHLY and CDR2 FYNNEI. The V segment lost 6 bases and the J segment 0 bases; nucleotides outside the gene matches: 4. The CDR3 runs to 14 residues. The CDR3 spells CASRSRGHSYEQYF. CDR3 DNA: TGTGCCAGCAGGAGCAGGGGGCACTCCTACGAGCAGTACTTC.

This clonotype has more than one count but fewer than ten. This chain uses TRBV2 with TRBJ1-6; the D is unclear. This CDR3 has 14 residues. Per germline, CDR1 SNHLY and CDR2 FYNNEI. V shed 6 bases and J shed 12 bases, with 18 bases lying between them. The CDR3: CASRERQEVKPLHF. The CDR3 DNA follows: TGTGCCAGCAGAGAAAGGCAAGAGGTCAAACCCCTCCACTTT.

To note about this clonotype: Given a much more abundant clone one base away, this may be a read error. The chain combines TRBV4-1 with TRBJ2-7; no clear D gene. Germline-derived CDR1 and CDR2 are MGHRA and YSYEKL. The ends were cut back, 0 bases at V and 8 bases at J, with 11 bases in the middle. The CDR3 totals 13 residues. CDR3 nucleotide sequence: TGCGCCAGCAGCCAAGATAGGCCTTACAAGCAGTACTTC. Translating gives CASSQDRPYKQYF.

In this sample, this clonotype turned up a few times. J is TRBJ2-1 and V is TRBV28, with 7 bases aligning to TRBD2. J was trimmed by 4 bases and V by 10 bases; bases with no gene match: 10. This CDR3 spans 14 amino acids. Germline CDR1 reads MDHEN; CDR2 reads SYDVKM. As DNA, the CDR3 is TGTGCCACCTCACAAGCGGGACTATACAATGAGCAGTTCTTC. Amino acid sequence: CATSQAGLYNEQFF. Based on the CDR3 plus reference TRBV28 and TRBJ2-1, the full variable domain is DVKVTQSSRYLVKRTGEKVFLECVQDMDHENMFWYRQDPGLGLRLIYFSYDVKMKEKGDIPEGYSVSREKKERFSLILESASTNQTSMYLCATSQAGLYNEQFFGPGTRLTVL.

The CDR3 bases are TGTGCCAGCACTTCGGGGGAGCCCGCCGGAGATACGCAGTATTTT. Translated: CASTSGEPAGDTQYF. V is TRBV27 and J is TRBJ2-3, with D possibly being TRBD2 (6 bases). Germline V CDR1 and CDR2: MNHEY, SMNVEV (reference sequence). Between the trimmed V and J ends, which lost 7 bases and 5 bases, there was a span of 19 bases. The CDR3 covers 15 residues.

About this clonotype: Since a much larger clone is just one base distant, this may be a read error. Without the conserved terminal phenylalanine or tryptophan, this CDR3 likely stems from a read error. In nucleotides, the CDR3 is TGTGCCAGCAGTTTTGCAGGGTCCACTGAAGCTTTCCTT. Amino acids: CASSFAGSTEAFL. The chain combines TRBV12-3 or TRBV12-4 with TRBJ1-1; a possible D gene is TRBD1 (5 bases). This CDR3 contains 13 residues. Between the trimmed V and J ends, which lost 3 bases and 4 bases, there was a span of 9 bases.

This clonotype was counted ten times or more. The V gene is TRBV20-1, the J gene TRBJ2-6; TRBD2 aligns across 7 bases. The CDR3 totals 14 residues. V trimming: 5 bases; J trimming: 1 base; junction bases outside the gene matches: 2. The germline CDR1 and CDR2 sequences are DFQATT and SNEGSKA (reference sequence). The CDR3 nucleotides read TGCAGTGCTCAAGCGGGATCTGGGGCCAACGTCCTGACTTTC. Its protein product is CSAQAGSGANVLTF.

This clonotype was detected many times. The genes are TRBV4-1 and TRBJ2-1; 12 bases match TRBD2. The CDR3 loop spans 16 amino acids. V lost 4 bases and J lost 5; bases outside the gene matches: 6. CDR1 and CDR2 (germline): MGHRA, YSYEKL. The CDR3 nucleotides are TGCGCCAGCAGCCGGCTAGCGGGGGGGGGAGACAATGAGCAGTTCTTC. It encodes CASSRLAGGGDNEQFF.

The V and J genes are TRBV4-3 and TRBJ2-3; maybe TRBD2 (5 bases). Germline V CDR1 and CDR2: LGHNA, YSLEER. The CDR3 consists of 16 residues. V gave up 0 bases and J gave up 4 bases, with 14 bases separating them. DNA for the CDR3: TGCGCCAGCAGCCAAGATTCGGGATGGGTCGCAGATACGCAGTATTTT. Residues: CASSQDSGWVADTQYF.

The chain joins TRBV4-1 to TRBJ1-1, with a weak D call TRBD1 (5 bases). This CDR3 is 18 amino acids long. V lost 0 bases, J lost 4 bases, and 21 bases lay in between. Germline assignment: CDR1 MGHRA and CDR2 YSYEKL. The CDR3, as DNA: TGCGCCAGCAGCCAAGATCGGATAGGGGAGGTGCTGGGCACTGAAGCTTTCTTT. It yields the protein CASSQDRIGEVLGTEAFF.

The chain employs TRBV9 and TRBJ2-6; D ambiguous. Germline V gene lookup returns CDR1 SGDLS and CDR2 YYNGEE. This CDR3 has 18 residues. V lost 3 bases and J lost 2, with 18 bases in between. The CDR3 nucleotides are TGTGCCAGCAGCGCACGGACGGACCACTTACCTGGGGCCAACGTCCTGACTTTC. It encodes CASSARTDHLPGANVLTF. The variable domain in full, completed from reference TRBV9 and TRBJ2-6, reads DSGVTQTPKHLITATGQRVTLRCSPRSGDLSVYWYQQSLDQGLQFLIQYYNGEERAKGNILERFSAQQFPDLHSELNLSSLELGDSALYFCASSARTDHLPGANVLTFGAGSRLTVL.

This clonotype was observed many times. The V call is TRBV4-3, the J call TRBJ2-3; TRBD2 aligns across 10 bases. This CDR3 has 15 residues. V trimming: 4 bases; J trimming: 6 bases; junction bases outside the gene matches: 7. Looked up from germline, CDR1 is LGHNA and CDR2 is YSLEER. CDR3 amino acids: CASSPASGRADTQYF. The DNA of the CDR3 is TGCGCCAGCAGCCCGGCCAGCGGGAGGGCCGATACGCAGTATTTT.